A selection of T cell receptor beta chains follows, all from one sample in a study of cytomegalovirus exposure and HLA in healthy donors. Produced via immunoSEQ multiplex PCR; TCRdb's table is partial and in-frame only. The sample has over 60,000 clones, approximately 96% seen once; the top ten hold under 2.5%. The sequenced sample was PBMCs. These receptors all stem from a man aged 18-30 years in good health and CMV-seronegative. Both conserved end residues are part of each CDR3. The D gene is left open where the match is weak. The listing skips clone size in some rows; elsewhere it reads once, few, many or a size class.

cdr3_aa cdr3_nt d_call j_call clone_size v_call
CASSGQNTDTQYF TGTGCCAGCAGTGGGCAAAACACAGATACGCAGTATTTT - TRBJ2-3 - TRBV6-5
CASSYSRDTRYEQYF TGTGCCAGCAGTTACTCCCGGGACACAAGATACGAGCAGTACTTC - TRBJ2-7 - TRBV6-6
CATRPQEGGYTF TGTGCCACCCGGCCCCAAGAGGGTGGCTACACCTTC - TRBJ1-2 few TRBV10-3
CASSLDPYNEQFF TGTGCCAGCAGCTTAGACCCTTACAATGAGCAGTTCTTC - TRBJ2-1 - TRBV11-2
CASNAGLPYEQYF TGTGCCAGCAACGCAGGGCTACCCTACGAGCAGTACTTC - TRBJ2-7 - TRBV6-1
CASSPSGGAEGYTF TGTGCCAGCAGCCCCAGTGGGGGGGCGGAGGGCTACACCTTC - TRBJ1-2 - TRBV7-9
CASSQTGGANEKLFF TGTGCCAGCAGCCAAACAGGGGGTGCTAATGAAAAACTGTTTTTT TRBD1 TRBJ1-4 - TRBV4-2
CASSPGGFGEAFF TGTGCCAGCAGCCCCGGGGGATTCGGTGAAGCTTTCTTT - TRBJ1-1 - TRBV6-1
CASSSTGGTNEKLFF TGTGCCAGCAGCTCAACAGGGGGAACTAATGAAAAACTGTTTTTT TRBD1 TRBJ1-4 - TRBV5-6
CSADRGGTEAFF TGCAGCGCCGACAGGGGCGGCACTGAAGCTTTCTTT TRBD1 TRBJ1-1 - TRBV29-1
CASSRGGGVETQYF TGTGCCAGCAGCCGCGGGGGAGGGGTAGAGACCCAGTACTTC TRBD2 TRBJ2-5 once TRBV11-3
CASSLGTGRGGYTF TGTGCCAGCAGCTTAGGGACAGGGCGAGGGGGCTACACCTTC TRBD1 TRBJ1-2 - TRBV11-2
CASSDGLASYNSPLHF TGTGCCAGCAGTGACGGGTTGGCCTCCTATAATTCACCCCTCCACTTT - TRBJ1-6 - TRBV6-1
CASSFLGGGDSNEQFF TGCGCCAGCAGCTTTCTTGGGGGAGGGGATAGCAATGAGCAGTTCTTC TRBD2 TRBJ2-1 - TRBV5-1
CASSFQGAFTEAFF TGTGCCAGCAGTTTCCAGGGGGCGTTCACTGAAGCTTTCTTT TRBD1 TRBJ1-1 - TRBV6-6
CASSPTELGNTEAFF TGTGCCAGCAGCCCAACGGAGCTAGGGAACACTGAAGCTTTCTTT - TRBJ1-1 - TRBV7-9
CASSYLAGSNSYEQYF TGTGCCAGCAGTTATCTTGCGGGTAGTAACTCCTACGAGCAGTACTTC - TRBJ2-7 - TRBV6-6
CSVDNGAYEQYF TGCAGCGTCGACAACGGGGCCTACGAGCAGTACTTC - TRBJ2-7 - TRBV29-1
CASRGTGTLSNQPQHF TGTGCCAGCAGGGGGACAGGGACCCTTAGCAATCAGCCCCAGCATTTT TRBD1 TRBJ1-5 - TRBV2
CASSYSVRGSYGYTF TGTGCCAGCAGTTACTCAGTCCGGGGGAGCTATGGCTACACCTTC - TRBJ1-2 - TRBV6-5
CASSPNKNSNQPQHF TGTGCCAGCTCACCAAACAAGAATAGCAATCAGCCCCAGCATTTT - TRBJ1-5 - TRBV18
CASSPQALNEKLFF TGTGCCAGCAGCCCACAGGCCCTTAATGAAAAACTGTTTTTT - TRBJ1-4 - TRBV7-9
CASSRTTGTVSGYTF TGTGCCAGCAGTCGTACGACCGGGACAGTAAGTGGCTACACCTTC TRBD1 TRBJ1-2 - TRBV7-9
CASSPRVGSSYNEQFF TGTGCCAGCAGCCCTCGGGTGGGGAGCTCCTACAATGAGCAGTTCTTC - TRBJ2-1 - TRBV7-9
CAISNRGDQPQHF TGTGCCATCAGCAACAGGGGAGATCAGCCCCAGCATTTT TRBD1 TRBJ1-5 - TRBV10-3
CASSAQGNTEAFF TGCGCCAGCAGTGCACAGGGAAACACTGAAGCTTTCTTT - TRBJ1-1 - TRBV10-2
CASSQQDGGYTGELFF TGCGCCAGCAGCCAACAGGATGGGGGGTACACCGGGGAGCTGTTTTTT - TRBJ2-2 - TRBV4-1
CAWSGTGGEQYF TGTGCCTGGAGTGGGACTGGGGGGGAGCAGTACTTC - TRBJ2-7 once TRBV30
CASKEAYIANYGYTF TGTGCCAGCAAGGAAGCCTATATAGCTAACTATGGCTACACCTTC - TRBJ1-2 once TRBV2
CASKMWVDSGELFF TGTGCCAGCAAAATGTGGGTCGACTCCGGGGAGCTGTTTTTT - TRBJ2-2 - TRBV27
CAIGSGNQPQHF TGTGCCATCGGGTCAGGCAATCAGCCCCAGCATTTT - TRBJ1-5 - TRBV7-9
CASSPSGVQETQYF TGTGCCAGCAGCCCTTCGGGGGTCCAAGAGACCCAGTACTTC - TRBJ2-5 - TRBV5-6
CASSLASDSRYEQYF TGTGCCAGCAGCTTAGCCTCGGACAGTCGCTACGAGCAGTACTTC - TRBJ2-7 - TRBV7-2
CASSSNRRGFNEQFF TGCGCCAGCAGCTCCAACCGGCGGGGCTTCAATGAGCAGTTCTTC - TRBJ2-1 - TRBV5-1
CAIGTSAIEQYF TGTGCCATCGGGACATCCGCTATCGAGCAGTACTTC - TRBJ2-7 - TRBV10-3
CASSIRGRETDTQYF TGTGCCAGTAGTATAAGAGGGAGAGAAACAGATACGCAGTATTTT - TRBJ2-3 - TRBV19
CAWNALNYGHGYTF TGTGCCTGGAATGCCCTTAATTATGGGCATGGCTACACCTTC - TRBJ1-2 - TRBV30
CASSQEGNPYEQYF TGTGCCAGCAGCCAGGAGGGGAACCCCTACGAGCAGTACTTC - TRBJ2-7 medium-sized TRBV11-2
CASSPTSGSTDTQYF TGTGCCAGCAGCCCGACTAGCGGGAGCACAGATACGCAGTATTTT TRBD2 TRBJ2-3 - TRBV11-2
CAIKVTGPLGGYTF TGTGCCATCAAAGTTACAGGGCCCTTGGGTGGCTACACCTTC - TRBJ1-2 - TRBV10-3
CASSGGTGDPYGYTF TGCGCCAGCAGCGGAGGGACAGGGGATCCTTATGGCTACACCTTC TRBD1 TRBJ1-2 - TRBV4-1
CASSSRGTEAFF TGTGCCAGCAGCTCAAGAGGCACTGAAGCTTTCTTT - TRBJ1-1 - TRBV27
CAISESTGGNGYGYTF TGTGCCATCAGTGAGTCGACGGGGGGAAATGGGTATGGCTACACCTTC - TRBJ1-2 once TRBV10-3
CASTPWFRGSQNQPQHF TGTGCCAGTACCCCATGGTTCAGGGGGTCGCAAAATCAGCCCCAGCATTTT TRBD1 TRBJ1-5 - TRBV19
CASSLEDSGANVLTF TGTGCCAGCAGTTTAGAGGACTCTGGGGCCAACGTCCTGACTTTC - TRBJ2-6 - TRBV28
CASSPSGQTVYGYTF TGTGCCAGCAGTCCTTCGGGACAGACGGTCTATGGCTACACCTTC TRBD1 TRBJ1-2 - TRBV6-5
CASSHGAPGQMNTEAFF TGCGCCAGCAGCCACGGAGCTCCGGGACAGATGAACACTGAAGCTTTCTTT TRBD1 TRBJ1-1 - TRBV4-1
CASSPGTGQNGYTF TGTGCCAGCTCACCGGGGACAGGACAGAATGGCTACACCTTC TRBD1 TRBJ1-2 - TRBV18
CASSENLYEQYF TGTGCCAGCAGTGAAAATCTCTACGAGCAGTACTTC - TRBJ2-7 - TRBV2
CASSYSAGGDGYTF TGTGCCAGCAGTTACTCGGCAGGGGGTGATGGCTACACCTTC TRBD1 TRBJ1-2 - TRBV6-6